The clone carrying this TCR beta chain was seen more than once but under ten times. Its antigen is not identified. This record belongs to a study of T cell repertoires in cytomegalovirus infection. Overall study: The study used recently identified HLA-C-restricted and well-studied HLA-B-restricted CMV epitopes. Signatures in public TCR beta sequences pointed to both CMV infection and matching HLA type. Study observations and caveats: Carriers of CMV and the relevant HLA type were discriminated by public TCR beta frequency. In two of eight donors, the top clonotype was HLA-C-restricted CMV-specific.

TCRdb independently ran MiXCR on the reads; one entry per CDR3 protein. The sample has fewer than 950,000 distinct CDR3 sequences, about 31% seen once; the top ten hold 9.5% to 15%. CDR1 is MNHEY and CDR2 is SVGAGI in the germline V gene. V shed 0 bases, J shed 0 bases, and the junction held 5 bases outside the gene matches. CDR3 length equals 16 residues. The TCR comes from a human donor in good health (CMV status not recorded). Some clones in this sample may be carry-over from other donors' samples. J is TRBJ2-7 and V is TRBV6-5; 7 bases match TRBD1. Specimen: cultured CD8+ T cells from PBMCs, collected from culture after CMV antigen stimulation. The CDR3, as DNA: TGTGCCAGCAGTTACTCGGGTGACAGGGTCTCCTACGAGCAGTACTTC. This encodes CASSYSGDRVSYEQYF.